The 14 T cell receptor beta chains given below trace back to one sample, sequenced in a study of blood T cell repertoires in COVID-19 (dated by TCRdb to about 2020). Libraries were constructed by the immunoSEQ multiplex PCR assay. TCRdb holds this immuneACCESS table with in-frame rearrangements only. Some clones are missing; in checked studies, unresolved V genes explain under half, and the rest has no known cause. The sample has fewer than 150,000 clones on record, approximately 85% of them singletons. In total, the top ten clones hold about 3.4% of the sample. Input material: peripheral blood. Receptors were obtained from a man between 35 and 55 years old with acute or convalescent COVID-19.

V gene TRBV7-9 combines with J gene TRBJ2-7, with 8 bases fitting TRBD2. The V gene's germline CDR1 is SEHNR and CDR2 FQNEAQ (reference sequence). The CDR3 is made up of 13 amino acids. V was clipped by 5 bases and J by 5 bases; unmatched bases: 5. This chain's CDR3 is CASSSSGGHEQYF. For the CDR3, the DNA is TGTGCCAGCAGCAGCAGCGGGGGCCACGAGCAGTACTTC.

This chain uses TRBV24-1 with TRBJ2-5, with 10 bases that match TRBD2. Unmatched junction bases numbered 5, after V lost 3 bases and J lost 5 bases. The CDR3 runs to 15 residues. The germline V gene encodes CDR1 KGHDR and CDR2 SFDVKD. CDR3 protein: CATSDHIAGGETQYF. CDR3 nucleotide sequence: TGTGCCACCAGTGATCATATAGCGGGGGGCGAGACCCAGTACTTC.

V is TRBV19 and J is TRBJ2-1, with D possibly matching TRBD1 (6 bases). Germline V gene sequence: CDR1 LNHDA, CDR2 SQIVND (reference sequence). Trimming removed 0 bases at V and 4 bases at J, with 10 bases between. CDR3 length: 15 residues. The CDR3 DNA sequence: TGTGCCAGTAGTATAGATAGGGACACATACAATGAGCAGTTCTTC. This translates into CASSIDRDTYNEQFF.

V usage is TRBV29-1 and J usage is TRBJ2-5; 7 bases align to TRBD2. V shed 3 bases, J shed 5 bases, and the junction held 0 bases outside the gene matches. There are 11 residues in the CDR3. The germline V gene encodes CDR1 SQVTM and CDR2 ANQGSEA. CDR3 in DNA: TGCAGCGTTGAGGGGGGGGAGACCCAGTACTTC. It specifies CSVEGGETQYF.

V is TRBV29-1 and J is TRBJ2-1, with 13 bases identical to TRBD2. The ends lost 0 bases at V and 7 bases at J; junction bases unmatched: 3. CDR1 is SQVTM and CDR2 is ANQGSEA in the germline V gene. CDR3 length: 15 residues. CDR3 bases: TGCAGCGTTGAAGATTCGGGACTAGCGGGGAATGAGCAGTTCTTC. Translation: CSVEDSGLAGNEQFF.

The gene calls are TRBV4-1 and TRBJ2-2, with D perhaps TRBD2 (7 bases). The ends were cut back, 3 bases at V and 4 bases at J, with 12 bases in the middle. Germline loops: CDR1 MGHRA, CDR2 YSYEKL. CDR3 length: 15 residues. Here the CDR3 DNA reads TGCGCCAGCAGCCAGTTCGGGGGGCTCACCGGGGAGCTGTTTTTT. Translated: CASSQFGGLTGELFF.

The chain links TRBV4-3 to TRBJ2-1; 13 bases fit TRBD2. CDR1 is LGHNA, CDR2 YSLEER, per germline. V lost 3 bases and J lost 9; bases outside the gene matches: 11. The CDR3 runs 17 residues. This CDR3 is CASSQRITSGGAGEQFF. DNA of the CDR3: TGCGCCAGCAGCCAGCGGATTACTAGCGGGGGGGCCGGTGAGCAGTTCTTC.

This clone was found a few times. The V and J genes are TRBV7-3 and TRBJ2-3; 7 positions match TRBD2. Germline loops: CDR1 SGHTA, CDR2 FQGTGA. The CDR3 consists of 16 residues. V shed 2 bases and J 6 bases; nucleotides not matched to a gene: 11. CDR3 protein: CASSLQPASGGDTQYF. CDR3 coding DNA: TGTGCCAGCAGCTTACAACCGGCGTCGGGGGGTGATACGCAGTATTTT.

V usage is TRBV24-1 and J usage is TRBJ2-7, with D tentatively TRBD1 (6 bases). This CDR3 region has 15 residues. The germline gives CDR1 KGHDR, CDR2 SFDVKD. Trimming took 4 bases from V and 4 from J, leaving 16 bases between them. The CDR3 DNA reads as TGTGCCACCAGTGACCCCGGGACAAAGTCTTACGAGCAGTACTTC. Translating it yields CATSDPGTKSYEQYF.

The chain is built from TRBV24-1 and TRBJ2-1; 9 nucleotides align to TRBD1. Germline V CDR1 and CDR2: KGHDR, SFDVKD. V shed 5 bases, J shed 5 bases, and the junction held 9 bases outside the gene matches. CDR3 length: 16 amino acids. This CDR3 is CATSGPTGGENNEQFF. The CDR3, as DNA: TGTGCCACCAGTGGCCCTACAGGGGGCGAGAACAATGAGCAGTTCTTC.

The chain couples TRBV6-5 to TRBJ1-1; the D is unclear. CDR3 length equals 14 residues. CDR1 and CDR2 from the germline V gene are MNHEY and SVGAGI. Trimming left V 3 bases short and J 1 base short, with 9 bases between. CDR3 bases: TGTGCCAGCAGTTATGCGTATACGAACACTGAAGCTTTCTTT. Encoded protein: CASSYAYTNTEAFF.

With regard to this clone: This sample also contains other DNA sequences that code for the same CDR3. The gene calls are TRBV29-1 and TRBJ1-2, with D tentatively TRBD1 (6 bases). Trimming took 4 bases from V and 8 from J, leaving 8 bases between them. The CDR3 sequence is 10 residues long. CDR1 and CDR2 (germline): SQVTM, ANQGSEA. The CDR3 coding sequence is TGCAGCGTTGTAACAGGGGGCTACACCTTC. Its protein is CSVVTGGYTF.

As DNA, the CDR3 is TGTGCCAGCGGGGCGGCTAGCACAGATACGCAGTATTTT. The encoded protein is CASGAASTDTQYF. V usage is TRBV7-9 and J usage is TRBJ2-3; D possibly corresponds to TRBD1 (5 bases). The CDR3 extends over 13 amino acids. Trimming left V 8 bases short and J 0 bases short, with 9 bases between. CDR1 and CDR2 (germline): SEHNR, FQNEAQ (reference sequence).

The chain is built from TRBV10-1 and TRBJ2-7, with 15 nucleotides matching TRBD2. Trimming took 4 bases from V and 6 from J; bases not matched to a gene: 7. The germline V gene encodes CDR1 WNHNN and CDR2 SYGVQD (reference sequence). The CDR3 runs to 16 residues. The CDR3: CASSGGLAGGPSEQYF. The CDR3 DNA reads TGCGCCAGCAGTGGGGGACTAGCGGGGGGCCCCTCCGAGCAGTACTTC.